One sample yielded the 19 T cell receptor beta chains listed below, sequenced in a study of T cells in localized non-small cell lung cancer (TCRdb year 2020). Libraries were built with the immunoSEQ multiplex PCR assay. TCRdb retrieved this table from immuneACCESS and kept in-frame rearrangements only. Not all clones are present; in checked studies, unresolved V genes account for under half, and no reason is known for the remainder. Within this sample are 70,000 to 95,000 clones, with roughly 90% of them counted one time only. The ten largest clones add up to 4.1% of the sample. The sequences come from PBMCs, collected before any cancer treatment. The receptors were gathered from a woman aged 35 to 70 with stage II squamous cell lung carcinoma.

The genes are TRBV12-2 and TRBJ2-7; TRBD2 is the table's D call, not checked against the DNA. TRBV12-2 is a known pseudogene. The CDR3 covers 18 residues. CDR3 nucleotide sequence: TGTGCAAGTCGCCCGCCGGGACTAGCGGGAGCGGGAGCCTACGAGCAGTACTTC. This sequence encodes CASRPPGLAGAGAYEQYF.

This rearrangement joins TRBV4-1 to TRBJ2-3; a possible D gene is TRBD2 (6 bases). From germline, CDR1 is MGHRA and CDR2 YSYEKL. Trimming cost V 1 base and J 2 bases, with 13 bases left between them. The CDR3 loop spans 16 amino acids. CDR3 protein: CASSQGTTFSTDTQYF. The CDR3 DNA follows: TGCGCCAGCAGCCAAGGGACTACATTTTCCACAGATACGCAGTATTTT.

The chain carries TRBV9 and TRBJ1-1; D gene ambiguous. CDR3 length: 16 residues. V dropped 4 bases and J dropped 6 bases, with 22 bases sitting between them. Germline lookup yields CDR1 SGDLS and CDR2 YYNGEE. Written as DNA, the CDR3 is TGTGCCAGCAGCCCCCAATGGAAGGGATTCCACTCTGAAGCTTTCTTT. It encodes CASSPQWKGFHSEAFF.

The chain recombines TRBV6-5 with TRBJ1-1; TRBD1 might be the D (6 bases). Trimming removed 4 bases at V and 4 bases at J, with 16 bases between. This CDR3 is built from 15 residues. Germline loops: CDR1 MNHEY, CDR2 SVGAGI. CDR3 in amino acids: CASSLGRGSGTEAFF. The DNA of the CDR3 is TGTGCCAGCAGTTTAGGGAGGGGGAGTGGCACTGAAGCTTTCTTT.

This clone is a singleton in its sample. J is TRBJ1-2 and V is TRBV6-1; D is unresolved. This CDR3 has 12 amino acids. Germline V gives CDR1 MNHNS, CDR2 SASEGT. Trimming took 2 bases from V and 8 from J, leaving 9 bases between them. The CDR3 spells CASSELGSGYTF. The DNA for the CDR3 is TGTGCCAGCAGTGAACTGGGTAGCGGCTACACCTTC.

The chain employs TRBV7-9 and TRBJ1-1; D is unresolved. V lost 2 bases, J lost 1 base, and 5 bases lay in between. This CDR3 contains 13 residues. Germline-derived CDR1 and CDR2 are SEHNR and FQNEAQ (reference sequence). The CDR3 DNA follows: TGTGCCAGCAGCTTACTCGAGAACACTGAAGCTTTCTTT. Its translation is CASSLLENTEAFF.

The chain links TRBV9 to TRBJ2-3; 8 bases agree with TRBD2. The junction had 8 bases not matched to a gene; V was cut back by 5 bases and J by 3 bases. The CDR3 is made up of 15 amino acids. CDR1 is SGDLS and CDR2 is YYNGEE in the germline V gene. The CDR3, as DNA: TGTGCCAGCAGTCCACGGGAGGGAGGAACAGATACGCAGTATTTT. This codes for CASSPREGGTDTQYF.

The chain combines TRBV19 with TRBJ2-3, with TRBD2 matching over 11 bases. Trimming at V came to 8 bases and at J to 4 bases, leaving 17 bases not matched to a gene. Germline-derived CDR1 and CDR2 are LNHDA and SQIVND (reference sequence). The CDR3 is 18 amino acids. The chain's CDR3 is CASHDPGLAVNGADTQYF. CDR3 bases: TGTGCCAGTCACGACCCGGGACTAGCGGTCAATGGTGCAGATACGCAGTATTTT.

The chain links TRBV5-1 to TRBJ1-1; D unclear. The CDR3 length is 13 residues. Trimming pared 0 bases from V and 8 bases from J, leaving 11 bases between. Germline lookup yields CDR1 SGHRS and CDR2 YFSETQ. This CDR3 reads CASSLGGVWEAFF. DNA for the CDR3: TGCGCCAGCAGCTTGGGTGGGGTTTGGGAAGCTTTCTTT. Using reference TRBV5-1 and TRBJ1-1 for the parts outside the CDR3, the full variable domain is KAGVTQTPRYLIKTRGQQVTLSCSPISGHRSVSWYQQTPGQGLQFLFEYFSETQRNKGNFPGRFSGRQFSNSRSEMNVSTLELGDSALYLCASSLGGVWEAFFGQGTRLTVV.

CDR3 sequence reads: CAWSLGGEADTQYF. DNA for the CDR3: TGTGCCTGGAGTTTGGGGGGAGAGGCAGATACGCAGTATTTT. The genes are TRBV30 and TRBJ2-3; TRBD2 is a possible D gene (6 bases). V gave up 2 bases and J gave up 4 bases, with 13 bases separating them. The CDR3 is 14 amino acids. Germline lookup yields CDR1 GTSNPN and CDR2 SVGIG (reference sequence).

The rearrangement uses TRBV30 and TRBJ2-7, with D unclear. The length of the CDR3 is 11 residues. Deletions cut 7 bases from V and 0 bases from J, with 7 bases between. CDR1 and CDR2 from the germline V gene are GTSNPN and SVGIG (reference sequence). This chain's CDR3 is CASGLSYEQYF. CDR3 nucleotide sequence: TGTGCCTCCGGCCTCTCCTACGAGCAGTACTTC.

This clone showed up just once. CDR3 sequence reads: CASSLVGGRSSYEQYF. The CDR3 DNA follows: TGTGCCAGCAGCTTGGTCGGAGGGAGGAGCTCCTACGAGCAGTACTTC. The J gene is TRBJ2-7, the V gene TRBV5-4; tentatively, D is TRBD2 (6 bases). Germline-derived CDR1 and CDR2 are SGHNT and YYREEE (reference sequence). This CDR3 is built from 16 residues. V was clipped by 0 bases and J by 0 bases, with 13 bases between them.

The V and J genes are TRBV12-5 and TRBJ1-1, with a weak D call TRBD1 (6 bases). The ends were cut back, 4 bases at V and 6 bases at J, with 12 bases in the middle. The CDR3 runs to 13 residues. Per germline, CDR1 LGHNT and CDR2 FRNRAP. This chain's CDR3 is CASGSTEGAEAFF. CDR3 DNA: TGTGCTAGTGGTTCGACGGAGGGGGCTGAAGCTTTCTTT. Full variable domain (missing parts from reference TRBV12-5 and TRBJ1-1): DARVTQTPRHKVTEMGQEVTMRCQPILGHNTVFWYRQTMMQGLELLAYFRNRAPLDDSGMPKDRFSAEMPDATLATLKIQPSEPRDSAVYFCASGSTEGAEAFFGQGTRLTVV.

This clone was seen more than once but under ten times. V is TRBV2 and J is TRBJ2-7, with D maybe TRBD1 (6 bases). Trimming removed 8 bases from V and 7 bases from J, with 12 bases in between. Germline V CDR1 and CDR2: SNHLY, FYNNEI. This CDR3 contains 11 residues. The CDR3 nucleotides are TGTGCCAGCCGCAGGGGTCGGGAGCAGTACTTC. It specifies CASRRGREQYF.

The rearrangement uses TRBV10-3 and TRBJ1-1; a weak D match, TRBD1 (6 bases). Trimming took 7 bases from V and 0 from J, leaving 12 bases between them. Germline values: CDR1 ENHRY, CDR2 SYGVKD. This CDR3 has 14 residues. The CDR3 DNA sequence: TGTGCCATCACCCCTCAGGGGATGAACACTGAAGCTTTCTTT. Residues: CAITPQGMNTEAFF.

This chain uses TRBV6-4 with TRBJ2-1; D may be TRBD1 (6 bases). Per the germline V gene, CDR1 is MRHNA and CDR2 is SNTAGT. CDR3 size: 14 residues. Trimming took 0 bases from V and 4 from J, leaving 7 bases between them. DNA for the CDR3: TGTGCCAGCAGTGACTCACAGGGTTACAATGAGCAGTTCTTC. Translation gives CASSDSQGYNEQFF.

The chain joins TRBV5-4 to TRBJ2-7; D unclear. Trimming shortened V by 0 bases and J by 4 bases, and 11 bases separated the two germline ends. The length of the CDR3 is 14 residues. CDR1 and CDR2 (germline): SGHNT, YYREEE (reference sequence). The CDR3 protein is CASSLGAEQYEQYF. CDR3 DNA: TGTGCCAGCAGCTTGGGGGCTGAACAGTACGAGCAGTACTTC.

The chain joins TRBV29-1 to TRBJ2-5; TRBD1 is a possible D gene (6 bases). The CDR3 runs to 12 residues. Germline values: CDR1 SQVTM, CDR2 ANQGSEA. The V and J ends lost 4 bases and 5 bases respectively, with 11 bases between them. The CDR3 DNA is TGCAGCGTTGCCGCAGGGGCGGAGACCCAGTACTTC. This gives the protein CSVAAGAETQYF.

The V call is TRBV6-5, the J call TRBJ1-6; 7 nucleotides align to TRBD1. Germline V gene data show CDR1 as MNHEY and CDR2 as SVGAGI. This CDR3 comprises 15 residues. After removal of 7 bases from V and 7 bases from J, the junction contained 10 bases not matched to a gene. The CDR3 coding sequence is TGTGCCAGCAAATTGAGACAGGGCCTCAATTCACCCCTCCACTTT. It encodes CASKLRQGLNSPLHF.